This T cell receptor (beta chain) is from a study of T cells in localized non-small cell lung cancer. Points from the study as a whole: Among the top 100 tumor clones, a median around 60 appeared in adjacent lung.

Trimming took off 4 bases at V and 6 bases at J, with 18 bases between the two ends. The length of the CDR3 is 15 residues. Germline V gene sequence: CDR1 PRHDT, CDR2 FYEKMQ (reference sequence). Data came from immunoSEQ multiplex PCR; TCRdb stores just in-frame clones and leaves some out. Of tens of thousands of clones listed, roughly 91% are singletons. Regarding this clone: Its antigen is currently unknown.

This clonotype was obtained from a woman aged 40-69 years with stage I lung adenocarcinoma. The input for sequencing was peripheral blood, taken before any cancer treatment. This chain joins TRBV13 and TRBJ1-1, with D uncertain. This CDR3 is CASSSPRAVRPEAFF. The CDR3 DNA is TGTGCCAGCAGCTCACCCCGTGCAGTTCGTCCTGAAGCTTTCTTT. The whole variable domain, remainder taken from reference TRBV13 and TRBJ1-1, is AAGVIQSPRHLIKEKRETATLKCYPIPRHDTVYWYQQGPGQDPQFLISFYEKMQSDKGSIPDRFSAQQFSDYHSELNMSSLELGDSALYFCASSSPRAVRPEAFFGQGTRLTVV.